A single sample is the source of the 18 T cell receptor beta chains below, sequenced in a study of CXCR3-negative and CXCR3-positive naive CD8 T cells. Notes on the study in general: CXCR3-positive naive cells had TRB CDR3s that were more hydrophobic than CXCR3-negative naive cells had.

Libraries of TRB cDNA were made by 5' RACE and carried UMIs. TCRdb reprocessed the 5' RACE reads and reports one entry per CDR3 protein, with no DNA. The sample table sets out 84,000 or so distinct CDR3 sequences. These receptors have no known antigen. The sample comprised naive CXCR3+ CD8+ T cells from blood. Subset reported: CD45RO-CCR7+CD27+CD95- naive CD8+ T cells expressing CXCR3 (TNR3+). Receptor source: a human donor in good health. Some clones in this sample may be carry-over from other donors' samples.

The chain uses TRBV7-6 and TRBJ2-1. Germline values: CDR1 SGHVS, CDR2 FNYEAQ. This CDR3 contains 15 residues. The CDR3 spells CASSLLVASYNEQFF.

The chain combines TRBV4-3 with TRBJ2-5; the D call of TRBD2 rests on TCRdb alone, since no DNA is present to check it. The germline V gene encodes CDR1 LGHNA and CDR2 YSLEER. This CDR3 is 14 amino acids long. CDR3 sequence: CASSRTSTGETQYF.

V usage is TRBV5-1 and J usage is TRBJ2-2; TCRdb outputs TRBD1, but without DNA this stays unchecked. Germline V CDR1 and CDR2: SGHRS, YFSETQ. CDR3 length: 15 residues. CDR3 residues: CASSFGQGDTGELFF.

The chain links TRBV6-4 to TRBJ2-3. This CDR3 has 12 amino acids. CDR1 and CDR2 from the germline V gene are MRHNA and SNTAGT. CDR3 amino acids: CASGCTTDTQYF.

This chain joins TRBV29-1 and TRBJ2-4. CDR3 length: 15 residues. Germline assignment: CDR1 SQVTM and CDR2 ANQGSEA. CDR3: CSVVLVETAKNIQYF.

The chain has TRBV5-1 and TRBJ2-7; TCRdb indicates TRBD2, and absent DNA this call remains unverified. CDR3 length: 15 amino acids. Germline values: CDR1 SGHRS, CDR2 YFSETQ. CDR3 protein: CASRAGTSGRYEQYF.

The genes are TRBV29-1 and TRBJ2-7; TCRdb's D call, TRBD1, is unchecked because there is no DNA. This CDR3 has 11 amino acids. The germline V gene has CDR1 SQVTM and CDR2 ANQGSEA. The CDR3: CSAGTGREQYF.

V gene TRBV20-1 combines with J gene TRBJ2-7; no DNA is available, so the TRBD2 call from TCRdb remains unchecked. Looked up from germline, CDR1 is DFQATT and CDR2 is SNEGSKA (reference sequence). There are 13 residues in the CDR3. The CDR3 reads CSAASGGYYEQYF.

This chain connects TRBV27 to TRBJ2-3; TCRdb lists TRBD2, though no DNA is available to test this call. Germline lookup yields CDR1 MNHEY and CDR2 SMNVEV (reference sequence). This CDR3 is built from 15 residues. CDR3 protein: CASSLLAGGGDTQYF.

The chain is built from TRBV6-5 and TRBJ1-6. The CDR3 has 16 amino acids. CDR1 and CDR2 from the germline V gene are MNHEY and SVGAGI. CDR3 sequence: CASSDFGTGHNSPLHF.

The genes are TRBV20-1 and TRBJ1-1. Germline CDR1 reads DFQATT; CDR2 reads SNEGSKA (reference sequence). This CDR3 region has 17 residues. The CDR3 protein is CSATSTGPRGPNTEAFF.

The CDR3 reads CASSVSAGNQPQHF. The V and J genes are TRBV12-3 or TRBV12-4 and TRBJ1-5. This CDR3 contains 14 residues.

This chain links TRBV29-1 with TRBJ1-2. The CDR3 is 13 amino acids. Germline V gene lookup returns CDR1 SQVTM and CDR2 ANQGSEA. CDR3 protein: CSVPDQLNYGYTF.

The genes are TRBV5-1 and TRBJ2-5; TCRdb picks TRBD1, but there is no DNA to check that call. Germline V gives CDR1 SGHRS, CDR2 YFSETQ. This CDR3 contains 15 residues. The CDR3 reads CASSLAGGLEETQYF. Together with reference TRBV5-1 and TRBJ2-5, the CDR3 gives the full variable domain: KAGVTQTPRYLIKTRGQQVTLSCSPISGHRSVSWYQQTPGQGLQFLFEYFSETQRNKGNFPGRFSGRQFSNSRSEMNVSTLELGDSALYLCASSLAGGLEETQYFGPGTRLLVL.

The rearrangement links TRBV7-3 to TRBJ2-5; TCRdb's assignment of TRBD2 cannot be checked, as there is no DNA. Germline assignment: CDR1 SGHTA and CDR2 FQGTGA. The CDR3 contains 15 residues. The CDR3 sequence is CASSFSGREQETQYF.

This chain links TRBV14 with TRBJ1-2. There are 12 residues in the CDR3. In germline, CDR1 is SGHDN, CDR2 FVKESK. CDR3 sequence reads: CASSQFNYGYTF.

The chain combines TRBV29-1 with TRBJ2-5; TCRdb's assignment of TRBD1 cannot be checked, as there is no DNA. Germline CDR1 is SQVTM and CDR2 is ANQGSEA. This CDR3 is built from 14 residues. The CDR3: CSASLGTDQETQYF.

The rearrangement links TRBV6-2 or TRBV6-3 to TRBJ2-2; the D gene TCRdb calls, TRBD1, cannot be checked with no DNA. Germline values: CDR1 MNHEY, CDR2 SVGEGT. This CDR3 has 16 residues. CDR3 sequence reads: CASSYSDSAYTGELFF.